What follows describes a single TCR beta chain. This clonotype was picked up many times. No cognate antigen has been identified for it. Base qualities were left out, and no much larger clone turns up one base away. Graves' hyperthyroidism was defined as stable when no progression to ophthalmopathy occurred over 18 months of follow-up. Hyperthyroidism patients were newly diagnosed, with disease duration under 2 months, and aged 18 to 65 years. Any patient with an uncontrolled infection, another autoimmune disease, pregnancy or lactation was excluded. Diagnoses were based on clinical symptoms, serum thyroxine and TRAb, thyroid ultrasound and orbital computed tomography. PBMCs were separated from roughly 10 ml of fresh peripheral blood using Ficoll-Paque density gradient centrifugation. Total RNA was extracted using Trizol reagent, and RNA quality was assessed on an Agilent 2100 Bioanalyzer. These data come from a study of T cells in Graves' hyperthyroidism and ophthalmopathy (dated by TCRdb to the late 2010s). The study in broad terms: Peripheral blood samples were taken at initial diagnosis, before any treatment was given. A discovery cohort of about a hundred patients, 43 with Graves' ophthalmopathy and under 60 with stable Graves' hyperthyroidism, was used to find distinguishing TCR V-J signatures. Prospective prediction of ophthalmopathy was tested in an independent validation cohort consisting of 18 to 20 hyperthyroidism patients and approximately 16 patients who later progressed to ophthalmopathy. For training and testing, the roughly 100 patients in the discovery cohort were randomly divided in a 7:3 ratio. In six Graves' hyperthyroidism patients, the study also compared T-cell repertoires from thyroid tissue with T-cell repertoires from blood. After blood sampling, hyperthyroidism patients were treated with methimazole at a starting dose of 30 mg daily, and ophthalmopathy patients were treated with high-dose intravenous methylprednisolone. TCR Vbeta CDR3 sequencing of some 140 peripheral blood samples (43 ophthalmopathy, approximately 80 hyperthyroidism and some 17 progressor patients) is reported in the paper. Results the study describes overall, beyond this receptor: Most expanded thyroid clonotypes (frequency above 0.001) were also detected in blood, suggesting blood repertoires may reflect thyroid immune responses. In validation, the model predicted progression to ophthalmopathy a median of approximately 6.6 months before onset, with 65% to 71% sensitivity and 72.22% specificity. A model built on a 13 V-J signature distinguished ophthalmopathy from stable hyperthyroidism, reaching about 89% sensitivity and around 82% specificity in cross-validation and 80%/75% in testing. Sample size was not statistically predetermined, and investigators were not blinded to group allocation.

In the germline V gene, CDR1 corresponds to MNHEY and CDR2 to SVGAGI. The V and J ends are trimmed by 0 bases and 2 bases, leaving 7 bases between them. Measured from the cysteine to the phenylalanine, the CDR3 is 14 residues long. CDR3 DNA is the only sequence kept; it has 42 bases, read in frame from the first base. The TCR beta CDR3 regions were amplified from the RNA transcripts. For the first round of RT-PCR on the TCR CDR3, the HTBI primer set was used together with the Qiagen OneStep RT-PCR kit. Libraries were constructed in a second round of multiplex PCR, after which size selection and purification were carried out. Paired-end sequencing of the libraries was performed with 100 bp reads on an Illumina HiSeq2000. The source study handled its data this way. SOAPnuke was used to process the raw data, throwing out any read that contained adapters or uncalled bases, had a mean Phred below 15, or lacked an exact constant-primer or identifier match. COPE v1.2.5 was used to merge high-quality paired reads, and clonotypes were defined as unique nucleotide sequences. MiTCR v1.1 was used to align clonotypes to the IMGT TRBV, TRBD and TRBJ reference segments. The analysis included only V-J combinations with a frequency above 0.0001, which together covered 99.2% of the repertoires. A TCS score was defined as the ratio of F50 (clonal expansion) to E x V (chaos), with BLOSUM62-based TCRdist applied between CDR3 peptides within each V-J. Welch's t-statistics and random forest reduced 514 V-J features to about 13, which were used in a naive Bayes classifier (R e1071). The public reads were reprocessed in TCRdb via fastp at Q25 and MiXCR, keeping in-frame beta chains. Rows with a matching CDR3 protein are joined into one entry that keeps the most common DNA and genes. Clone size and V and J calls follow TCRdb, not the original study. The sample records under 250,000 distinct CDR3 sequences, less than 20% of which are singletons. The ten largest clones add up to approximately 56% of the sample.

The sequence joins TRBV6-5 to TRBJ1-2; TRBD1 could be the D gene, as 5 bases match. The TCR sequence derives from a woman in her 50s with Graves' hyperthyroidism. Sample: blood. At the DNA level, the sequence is TGTGCCAGCAGTTACTCCCGACAGAACTATGGCTACACCTTC. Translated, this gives CASSYSRQNYGYTF.